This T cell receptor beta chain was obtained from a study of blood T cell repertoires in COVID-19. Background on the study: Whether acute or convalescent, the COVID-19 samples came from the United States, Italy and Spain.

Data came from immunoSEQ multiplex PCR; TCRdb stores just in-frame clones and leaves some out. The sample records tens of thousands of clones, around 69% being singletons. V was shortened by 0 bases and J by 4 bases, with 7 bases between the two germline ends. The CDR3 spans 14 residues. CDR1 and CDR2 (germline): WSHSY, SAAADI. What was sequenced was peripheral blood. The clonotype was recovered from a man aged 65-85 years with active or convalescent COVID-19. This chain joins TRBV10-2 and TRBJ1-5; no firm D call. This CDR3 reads CASSESGRNQPQHF. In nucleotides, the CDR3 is TGCGCCAGCAGTGAGTCAGGGAGGAATCAGCCCCAGCATTTT.